This TCR beta chain was observed in a study of CD8 T cells in Susac syndrome. The CDR3 is 12 amino acids. V lost 4 bases to trimming and J lost 4 bases, with 11 bases between them. Germline V gives CDR1 SQVTM, CDR2 ANQGSEA. Random-hexamer reverse transcription was applied to about 0.45 to 1 ug RNA. The immunoSEQ assay covered 54 Vbeta and 13 Jbeta segments for CDR3. TCRdb re-called the immunoSEQ multiplex PCR reads through MiXCR, storing one row per CDR3 protein. The repertoire holds 120,000 to 150,000 distinct CDR3 sequences, with 94% as singletons. Material for sequencing was CD4+ T cells from PBMCs. The V and J genes are TRBV29-1 and TRBJ2-7; D unclear. This clonotype originated in a human donor in good health. CDR3 bases: TGCAGCGTTGCAGCAGGTAAATACGAGCAGTACTTC. The encoded protein is CSVAAGKYEQYF.